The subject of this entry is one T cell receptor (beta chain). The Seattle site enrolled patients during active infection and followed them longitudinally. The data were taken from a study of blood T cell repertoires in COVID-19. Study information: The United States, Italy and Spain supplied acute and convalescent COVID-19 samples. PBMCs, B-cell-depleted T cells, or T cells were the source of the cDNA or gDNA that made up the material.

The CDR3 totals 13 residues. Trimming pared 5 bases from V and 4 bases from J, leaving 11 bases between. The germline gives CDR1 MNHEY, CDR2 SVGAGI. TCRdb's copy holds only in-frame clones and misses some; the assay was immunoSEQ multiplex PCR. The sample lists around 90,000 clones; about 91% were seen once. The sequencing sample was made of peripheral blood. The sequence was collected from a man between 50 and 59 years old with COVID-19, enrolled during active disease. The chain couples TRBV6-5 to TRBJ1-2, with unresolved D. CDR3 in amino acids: CASSPQSFYGYTF. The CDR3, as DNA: TGTGCCAGCAGTCCACAGAGCTTCTATGGCTACACCTTC.